A selection of T cell receptor beta chains follows, all from one sample in a study of cytomegalovirus exposure and HLA in healthy donors. Some clones are missing from TCRdb's copy, which holds only in-frame ones; the method was immunoSEQ multiplex PCR. The top ten clones hold approximately 3% of a sample with 85,000 to 100,000 clones, 60% to 80% of them seen once. Input material: PBMCs. Receptors were obtained from a man aged 55 to 70 in good health and CMV-seronegative. The CDR3 runs from the conserved cysteine through the conserved F or W. D genes are given only for firm matches. Size is stated for part of the rows, as once, few or many counts, or as a class when the clone is expanded.

DNA | CDR3 | V | D | J | size
TGCAGTGCCACAGCAGGGGTCGAGCAGTTCTTC | CSATAGVEQFF | TRBV20-1 | . | TRBJ2-1 | .
TGTGCCAGCAGCCGTATGGGACAAGACTATGGCTACACCTTC | CASSRMGQDYGYTF | TRBV5-6 | . | TRBJ1-2 | .
TGTGCCAGCAGTTCCGGGACATCTAGCTCACTCCACTTT | CASSSGTSSSLHF | TRBV7-6 | . | TRBJ1-6 | few
TGTGCCAGCAGCGAGTACAGGGGGCTGAGTGAAGCTTTCTTT | CASSEYRGLSEAFF | TRBV2 | TRBD1 | TRBJ1-1 | .
TGTGCCTGGACCGATACAGGGTCTTCTAATGAAAAACTGTTTTTT | CAWTDTGSSNEKLFF | TRBV30 | . | TRBJ1-4 | .
TGTGCCAGCTCACCACGACATACAGAAGAGACCCAGTACTTC | CASSPRHTEETQYF | TRBV18 | . | TRBJ2-5 | once
TGTGCCAGCAGCCCTAGCGGGGGGGCCTACGAGCAGTACTTC | CASSPSGGAYEQYF | TRBV11-1 | TRBD2 | TRBJ2-7 | few
TGTGCCAGTAGTGTCACAACCGGGACAGAAAACTTC | CASSVTTGTENF | TRBV19 | TRBD1 | TRBJ1-2 | .
TGTGCCAGCAGCGTGGGACTAGCGGGCTACTACGAGCAGTACTTC | CASSVGLAGYYEQYF | TRBV7-2 | TRBD2 | TRBJ2-7 | few
TGTGCCGGAAGGACAGCCCAAGAGACCCAGTACTTC | CAGRTAQETQYF | TRBV7-9 | . | TRBJ2-5 | .
TGTGCCAGCAGCTTGGGTGAGCGGGGGGCTTCAGGTACGCAGTATTTT | CASSLGERGASGTQYF | TRBV11-2 | TRBD2 | TRBJ2-3 | .
TGTGCCAGCAGCAAAACTCGACAGTCTGAAGCTTTCTTT | CASSKTRQSEAFF | TRBV7-9 | . | TRBJ1-1 | .
TGTGCCAGCAGCTTGGAAGCGGGAGTCGGGGAGCTGTTTTTT | CASSLEAGVGELFF | TRBV5-6 | TRBD2 | TRBJ2-2 | .
TGCGCCAGCAGCCCCGGTGCAGGGCGGAACACTGAAGCTTTCTTT | CASSPGAGRNTEAFF | TRBV5-1 | . | TRBJ1-1 | .
TGTGCCAGCAGTTTATACGGGACAAGCACTTACGAGCAGTACTTC | CASSLYGTSTYEQYF | TRBV27 | . | TRBJ2-7 | .
TGCAGCGTTCAAGGTCAGCGGGGGAGCTTCGGGGAGCAGTACTTC | CSVQGQRGSFGEQYF | TRBV29-1 | TRBD2 | TRBJ2-7 | .
TGCAGTGGAAGACAGGGGATGGAAGCTTTCTTT | CSGRQGMEAFF | TRBV20-1 | TRBD1 | TRBJ1-1 | many
TGTGCCAGCAGCAAGAACGACATGAACACTGAAGCTTTCTTT | CASSKNDMNTEAFF | TRBV7-6 | . | TRBJ1-1 | .
TGTGCCAGCAGTGAGGACAGGGATCCCACTGAAGCTTTCTTT | CASSEDRDPTEAFF | TRBV6-5 | TRBD1 | TRBJ1-1 | .
TGCGCCAGCAGTGATATTGGACTAGCGGGAAACTACAATGAGCAGTTCTTC | CASSDIGLAGNYNEQFF | TRBV10-1 | TRBD2 | TRBJ2-1 | medium-sized
TGTGCCGCACGTCCTACTAGCGGGAGTAAGGGCGGTGGCTACGAGCAGTACTTC | CAARPTSGSKGGGYEQYF | TRBV10-3 | TRBD2 | TRBJ2-7 | few
TGTGCCAGTTTTGTCCGGGACAGGGGGCGGATGAACACTGAAGCTTTCTTT | CASFVRDRGRMNTEAFF | TRBV5-4 | TRBD1 | TRBJ1-1 | .
TGTGCCAGCACCATCAGGGTGGTAAACACTGAAGCTTTCTTT | CASTIRVVNTEAFF | TRBV2 | . | TRBJ1-1 | few
TGCGCCAGCAGCTTGGTAGGGGCGGATGGCTACACCTTC | CASSLVGADGYTF | TRBV5-1 | . | TRBJ1-2 | .
TGTGCCAGCAGTGAAGAGAGGGCCGCTTATGCGGGCTACACCTTC | CASSEERAAYAGYTF | TRBV2 | . | TRBJ1-2 | .
TGCGCCAGCAGCCAATTAACGGGGTCCTACGAGCAGTACTTC | CASSQLTGSYEQYF | TRBV4-1 | . | TRBJ2-7 | few
TGTGCCAGCAGCTTGGGGGACAGGGGGCGAGATCAGCCCCAGCATTTT | CASSLGDRGRDQPQHF | TRBV5-6 | TRBD1 | TRBJ1-5 | .
TGTGCCAGCAGTTCAACCGGACAGGTTTATGAAGCTTTCTTT | CASSSTGQVYEAFF | TRBV6-6 | TRBD1 | TRBJ1-1 | once
TGTGCCAGCAGCCTCACGGGAGGTTACAATGAGCAGTTCTTC | CASSLTGGYNEQFF | TRBV6-6 | TRBD2 | TRBJ2-1 | few
TGTGCCAGCAGCACCCGGACAGGGCATCAGCCCCAGCATTTT | CASSTRTGHQPQHF | TRBV5-8 | TRBD1 | TRBJ1-5 | .
TGCAGCGTTACAGGGACCGACACCGGGGAGCTGTTTTTT | CSVTGTDTGELFF | TRBV29-1 | . | TRBJ2-2 | .
TGTGCCAGCACCAGTATCGGAGAGAGGCAAGCTTTCTTT | CASTSIGERQAFF | TRBV6-1 | . | TRBJ1-1 | .
TGCAGCGTTGAAGGGGTGGAGCGATTCTTC | CSVEGVERFF | TRBV29-1 | . | TRBJ2-1 | .
TGTGCCAGCGGGTCGGTGGGGGGGGCGAAGAATTCACCCCTCCACTTT | CASGSVGGAKNSPLHF | TRBV28 | . | TRBJ1-6 | .
TGCGCCAGCAGCTTATGGAGCCAACCGTCAGGGGGTGGGGAGACCCAGTACTTC | CASSLWSQPSGGGETQYF | TRBV5-1 | TRBD1 | TRBJ2-5 | few
TGTGCCAGCAGCCTACAGGGGGTTGGAAACACCATATATTTT | CASSLQGVGNTIYF | TRBV5-6 | TRBD1 | TRBJ1-3 | once
TGTGCCAGCAGCCCCTTGGTGACAGGGCGAAGGGTAGGCTACACCTTC | CASSPLVTGRRVGYTF | TRBV7-6 | TRBD1 | TRBJ1-2 | .
TGTGCCAGCGCCCGGGGGACAGGGGGCTACGAGCAGTACTTC | CASARGTGGYEQYF | TRBV27 | TRBD1 | TRBJ2-7 | .
TGTGCCAGCGGGGAGCCGTACTCTGGAAACACCATATATTTT | CASGEPYSGNTIYF | TRBV6-5 | . | TRBJ1-3 | .
TGTGCCAGCAGCTTAGTTGGCCTTACTAGTGAAAAACTGTTTTTT | CASSLVGLTSEKLFF | TRBV11-2 | . | TRBJ1-4 | .
TGTGCCAGCAGCCAAGAGGAAGGACAGGCTCCTTACAATCAGCCCCAGCATTTT | CASSQEEGQAPYNQPQHF | TRBV16 | TRBD1 | TRBJ1-5 | few
TGTGCCAGCAGTGAAGAACAGGGAGTTTCCGAGCAGTACTTC | CASSEEQGVSEQYF | TRBV6-1 | . | TRBJ2-7 | .
TGCGCCAGCAGCCCTTGGGGTCCCCAGGGCTCCTACGAGCAGTACTTC | CASSPWGPQGSYEQYF | TRBV5-1 | . | TRBJ2-7 | few
TGTGCCAGCAGCTTTACAGGGTTAGGTGGCTACACCTTC | CASSFTGLGGYTF | TRBV11-3 | . | TRBJ1-2 | .